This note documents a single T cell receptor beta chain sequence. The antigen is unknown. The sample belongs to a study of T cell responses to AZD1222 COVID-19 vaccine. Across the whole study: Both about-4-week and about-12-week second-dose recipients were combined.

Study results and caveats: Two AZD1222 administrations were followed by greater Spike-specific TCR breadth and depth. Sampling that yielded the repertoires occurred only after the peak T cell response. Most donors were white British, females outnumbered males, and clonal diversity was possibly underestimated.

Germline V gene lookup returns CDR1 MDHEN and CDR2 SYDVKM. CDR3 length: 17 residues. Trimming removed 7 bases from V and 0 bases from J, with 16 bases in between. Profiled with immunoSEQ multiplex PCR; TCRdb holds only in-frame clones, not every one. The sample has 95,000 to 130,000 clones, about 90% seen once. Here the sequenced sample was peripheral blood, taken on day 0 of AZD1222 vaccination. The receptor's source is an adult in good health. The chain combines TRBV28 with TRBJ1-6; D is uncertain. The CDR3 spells CASMGRLISSYNSPLHF. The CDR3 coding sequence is TGTGCCAGCATGGGCAGGTTAATAAGCTCCTATAATTCACCCCTCCACTTT.